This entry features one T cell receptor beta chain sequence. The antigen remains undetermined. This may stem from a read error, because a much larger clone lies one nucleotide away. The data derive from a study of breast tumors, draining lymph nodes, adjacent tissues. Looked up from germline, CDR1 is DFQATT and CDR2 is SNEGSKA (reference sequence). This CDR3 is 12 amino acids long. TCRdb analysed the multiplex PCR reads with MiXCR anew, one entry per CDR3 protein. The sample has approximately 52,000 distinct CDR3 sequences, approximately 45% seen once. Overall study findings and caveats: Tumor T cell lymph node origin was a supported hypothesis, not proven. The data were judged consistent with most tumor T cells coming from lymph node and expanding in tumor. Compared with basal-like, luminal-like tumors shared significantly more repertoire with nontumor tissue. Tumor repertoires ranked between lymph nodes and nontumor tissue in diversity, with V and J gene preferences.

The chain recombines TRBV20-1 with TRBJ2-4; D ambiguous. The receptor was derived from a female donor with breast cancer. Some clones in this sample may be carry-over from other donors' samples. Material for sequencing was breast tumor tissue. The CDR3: CSGTSSQNIPYF. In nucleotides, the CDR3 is TGCAGTGGGACCTCTTCCCAAAACATTCCGTACTTC.